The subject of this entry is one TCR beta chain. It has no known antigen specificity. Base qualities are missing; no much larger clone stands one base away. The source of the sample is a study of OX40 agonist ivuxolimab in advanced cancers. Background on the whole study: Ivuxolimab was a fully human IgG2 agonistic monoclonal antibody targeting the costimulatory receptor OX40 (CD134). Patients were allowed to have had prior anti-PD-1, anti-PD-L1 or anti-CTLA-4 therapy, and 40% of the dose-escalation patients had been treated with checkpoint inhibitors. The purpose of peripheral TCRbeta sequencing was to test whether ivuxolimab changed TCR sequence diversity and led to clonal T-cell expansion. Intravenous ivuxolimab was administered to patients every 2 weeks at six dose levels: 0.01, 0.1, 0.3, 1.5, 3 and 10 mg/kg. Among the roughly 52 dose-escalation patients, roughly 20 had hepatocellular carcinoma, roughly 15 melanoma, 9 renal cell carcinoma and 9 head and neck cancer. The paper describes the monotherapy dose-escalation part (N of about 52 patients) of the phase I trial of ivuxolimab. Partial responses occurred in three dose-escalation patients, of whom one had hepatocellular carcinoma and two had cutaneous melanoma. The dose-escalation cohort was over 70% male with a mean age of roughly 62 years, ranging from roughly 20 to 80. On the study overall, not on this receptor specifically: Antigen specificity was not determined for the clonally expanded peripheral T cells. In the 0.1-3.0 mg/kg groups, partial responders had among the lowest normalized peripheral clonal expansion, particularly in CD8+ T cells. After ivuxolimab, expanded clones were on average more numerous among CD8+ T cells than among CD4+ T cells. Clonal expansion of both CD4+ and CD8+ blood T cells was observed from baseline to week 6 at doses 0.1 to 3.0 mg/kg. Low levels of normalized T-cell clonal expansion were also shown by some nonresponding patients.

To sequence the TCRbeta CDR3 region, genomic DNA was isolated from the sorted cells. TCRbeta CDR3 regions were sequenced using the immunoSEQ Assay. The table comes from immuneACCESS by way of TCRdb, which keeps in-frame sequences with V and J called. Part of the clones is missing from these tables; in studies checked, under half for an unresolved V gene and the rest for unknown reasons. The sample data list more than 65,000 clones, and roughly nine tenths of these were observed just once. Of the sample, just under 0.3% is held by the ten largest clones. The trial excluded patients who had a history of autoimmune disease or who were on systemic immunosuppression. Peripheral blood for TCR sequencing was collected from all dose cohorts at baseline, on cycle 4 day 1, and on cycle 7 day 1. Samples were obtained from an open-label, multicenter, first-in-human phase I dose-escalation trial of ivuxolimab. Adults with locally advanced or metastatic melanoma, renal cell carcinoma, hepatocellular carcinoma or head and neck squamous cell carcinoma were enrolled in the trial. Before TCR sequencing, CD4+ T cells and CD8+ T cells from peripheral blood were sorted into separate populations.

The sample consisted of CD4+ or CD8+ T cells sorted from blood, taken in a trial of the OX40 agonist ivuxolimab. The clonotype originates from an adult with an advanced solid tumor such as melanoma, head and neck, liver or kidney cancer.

The CDR3 region reads CASSLTSAYEQYF. The DNA reads TGTGCCAGCAGCTTAACTTCCGCCTACGAGCAGTACTTC. The chain links TRBV7-9 with TRBJ2-7; too little of a D gene remains to name it. Per the germline V gene (reference sequence), SEHNR is the CDR1 and FQNEAQ is the CDR2. Trimming takes 2 bases from V and 2 bases from J, and the germline ends sit 7 bases apart. From its cysteine to its phenylalanine, the CDR3 spans 13 amino acids. Just the 39-base CDR3 DNA is kept, in frame starting at base 1.